This TCR beta chain was captured in a study of blood T cells in healthy people across ages (dated by TCRdb to between 2015 and 2016). The study in broad terms: Template switching captured roughly one uniquely barcoded TCR beta cDNA molecule per two T cells in model experiments. Age-related changes in TCR beta repertoire diversity were measured in the study by deep sequencing normalized with unique cDNA molecular identifiers. The donors were split into four age groups: young (average around 16 years), middle-aged (around 40), aged (about 56) and long-lived (under 85). Using the same blood draw, the study looked at two additional independent replicas of 1 million unique cDNA reads for two donors, one aged 18 to 30 and the other aged 80 or older.

The library was prepared using 5' RACE. Sequencing relied on an Illumina HiSeq 2500. A second PCR of about 6 to 11 cycles was run with a J-beta primer mix and a sample-barcoded 5' primer. A template-switch 5' adaptor carrying 12 random nucleotides introduced a unique molecular identifier onto each TCR beta cDNA molecule. At least 2.5 million CDR3-containing paired-end reads were obtained from each sample. The Mint cDNA synthesis kit, primed by a TRBC-specific oligonucleotide, was used to synthesize first-strand cDNA from all RNA. All cDNA was treated with uracil-DNA glycosylase and then went through a first 18-cycle PCR with the universal primers M1SS and BC2_uni_R. In the paper's pipeline: Each sample was normalized by randomly selecting 1 million high-quality reads, each carrying a distinct molecular identifier. Instead of being binned into consensus sequences, reads that shared molecular identifiers were thrown out. MiTCR, with a Q25 quality threshold and the strictest error-elimination algorithm, was used for CDR3 identification, clonotype clustering and error correction. A nonparametric unseen species model using Euler transformation provided a lower-bound estimate of total TCR beta diversity. Clones were called with MiXCR by TCRdb after fastp trimmed the public reads at Q25, and only in-frame beta chains were retained. When rows share a CDR3 protein, they turn into one entry using the most common DNA and genes. In this record, the V and J calls reflect TCRdb's handling and not the investigators' own analysis. This sample lists around 1,000,000 distinct CDR3 sequences; under 30% were detected once. The ten largest clones represent around 0.75% of the sample.

Broader findings and caveats from the paper: Bulk unsorted PBMC profiling prevented conclusive comparison of naive and antigen-experienced compartments. Observed TCR beta diversity per million T cells fell roughly linearly with age, and a significant reduction was already apparent by age about 36. Total diversity estimates from one million sequenced T cells were considered lower bounds and underestimates. Compared with the aged group, the long-lived group had more naive CD4+ T cells, fewer expanded clones and increased TCR diversity, suggesting age selection. The percentage of naive T cells measured by flow cytometry correlated strongly with observed TCR beta diversity. Donor CMV infection status was unknown, potentially confounding age-related changes in expanded clonotypes.

The germline V gene provides CDR1 SQVTM and CDR2 ANQGSEA. V loses 4 bases, J loses 7 bases, and the germline ends lie 16 bases apart. From the cysteine up to the phenylalanine, the CDR3 has a length of 13 residues. Only the CDR3 portion is preserved as DNA: 39 bases, with reading frame beginning at the first base. Systemically healthy Caucasian individuals from Russia, some 40 in total and aged about 6 to 95 years, were included as donors. Each donor gave approximately 9.4 milliliters of peripheral blood, drawn into EDTA-treated Vacutainer tubes. PBMCs were isolated by Ficoll-Paque density-gradient centrifugation, with at least 6 million obtained per sample. Total RNA was extracted from PBMCs with Trizol reagent, with at least 5 micrograms obtained per sample. Naive CD45RAhigh/CD27high T cell percentages were measured by flow cytometry on a PBMC aliquot from every donor. This clonotype appeared a few times. Its antigen remains undetermined. Per-nucleotide qualities are absent, and no much larger clonotype sits a single base away.

These same records also appear under a second study, on T cells of mothers and their children. Reported in the second study: Nine systemically healthy Caucasian individuals, comprising three mothers and their six children, were included as donors. cDNA synthesis used all of the extracted RNA, with about 1.5 ug of RNA in each 15 ul reaction. In the second PCR, the M1S primer added sample barcodes and 2-4 random nucleotides. Over 8.5 million TCR beta CDR3 reads came from each mother, compared with millions of reads from each child. In both related and unrelated pairs, thymic selection shapes the output of TCR recombination in a similar way, with inherited differences having only a minor effect. Normalized repertoire overlap was always slightly but never significantly higher in related than unrelated mother-child pairs. With a sensitivity of 90 to 100 clones per million clonotypes, no persistent microchimeric T cell clones were detected. In the study, deep NGS was used to compare the TCR beta repertoires of mothers and children, and features distinguishing related mother-child pairs from unrelated individuals were sought. Mothers averaged approximately 41 +/- 4 years of age and children averaged about 10 +/- 4 years. After adapter ligation was performed with NEBNext reagents, the libraries were sequenced on an Illumina HiSeq 2000 with 100+100 nt paired-end reads. Mother and child libraries were prepared a month apart and sequenced in separate runs to prevent cross-contamination. For each donor, between about 500,000 and 2,000,000 distinct TCR beta clonotypes were identified. Naive TCR beta clonotypes were estimated from low-frequency clonotypes matched to each donor's FACS-determined naive share, without sorting.

This clonotype originated in a girl under 10 years old in good health. Sequencing input: blood. The chain employs TRBV29-1 and TRBJ2-5; no D gene is confidently identified. CDR3 protein: CSVVGFSDLTQYF. The DNA sequence reads TGCAGCGTTGTAGGATTTTCAGACCTGACCCAGTACTTC.